Shown below are 28 T cell receptor beta chains from a single sample sequenced in a study of cytomegalovirus exposure and HLA in healthy donors. With 60 Vbeta and 13 Jbeta primers, the PCR was carried out. Method: immunoSEQ multiplex PCR; TCRdb's copy keeps in-frame clones and lacks some. Of 95,000 to 150,000 clones listed, around 65% are singletons. The specimen sequenced was PBMCs. The source of these receptors is a man aged 18 to 29 in good health and CMV-seronegative.

This chain uses TRBV11-2 with TRBJ2-1; TRBD2 matches at 10 bases. Trimming cost V 4 bases and J 7 bases; bases outside gene matches: 7. The CDR3 has 15 amino acids. Looked up from germline, CDR1 is SGHAT and CDR2 is FQNNGV. This chain's CDR3 is CASSYSGRLGNEQFF. CDR3 nucleotide sequence: TGTGCCAGCAGCTATAGCGGGAGGTTGGGAAATGAGCAGTTCTTC.

The chain joins TRBV7-2 to TRBJ1-3; D is possibly TRBD1 (5 bases). The CDR3 loop spans 15 amino acids. Trimming pared 2 bases from V and 10 bases from J, leaving 18 bases between. Germline V gives CDR1 SGHTA, CDR2 FQGNSA. CDR3: CASSLNPAGVVTIYF. The CDR3 DNA follows: TGTGCCAGCAGCTTAAATCCCGCGGGGGTGGTTACCATATATTTT.

This chain connects TRBV10-1 to TRBJ1-5, with D maybe TRBD1 (6 bases). This CDR3 region has 15 residues. The germline CDR1 and CDR2 sequences are WNHNN and SYGVQD (reference sequence). V was clipped by 6 bases and J by 0 bases, with 12 bases between them. The CDR3 DNA follows: TGCGCCAGCAGGGACAGTGCCTATAGCAATCAGCCCCAGCATTTT. Its protein is CASRDSAYSNQPQHF.

The chain couples TRBV28 to TRBJ1-1, with D possibly TRBD1 on 5 matching bases. This CDR3 region has 14 residues. V dropped 6 bases and J dropped 2 bases, with 13 bases sitting between them. The V gene's germline CDR1 is MDHEN and CDR2 SYDVKM. The CDR3 is CASSPGTSNTEAFF. The CDR3 nucleotides read TGTGCCAGCAGCCCGGGGACTTCTAACACTGAAGCTTTCTTT.

This clone was counted a few times. CDR3 region: CASSPRRPGLTSTGELFF. As DNA, the CDR3 is TGTGCCAGCAGTCCACGGCGCCCGGGACTAACATCCACCGGGGAGCTGTTTTTT. The gene calls are TRBV27 and TRBJ2-2, with TRBD2 matching over 7 bases. With V trimmed by 5 bases and J by 4 bases, 16 bases remained unmatched. CDR3 length equals 18 residues. CDR1 and CDR2 (germline): MNHEY, SMNVEV (reference sequence).

This clone appeared once. This chain uses TRBV28 with TRBJ1-5; possibly TRBD1 for D (6 bases). With 4 bases removed from V and 2 bases from J, the gap between germline ends came to 18 bases. Looked up from germline, CDR1 is MDHEN and CDR2 is SYDVKM. This CDR3 is 17 amino acids long. The CDR3 sequence is CASSSIGGGGGNQPQHF. The CDR3 nucleotides read TGTGCCAGCAGTTCCATCGGCGGGGGCGGTGGCAATCAGCCCCAGCATTTT.

This CDR3 is CASSGIDRANTEAFF. The CDR3 bases are TGTGCCAGCAGTGGGATAGACAGGGCGAACACTGAAGCTTTCTTT. The chain employs TRBV28 and TRBJ1-1, with TRBD1 matching over 7 bases. This CDR3 has 15 amino acids. Germline lookup yields CDR1 MDHEN and CDR2 SYDVKM. After removal of 5 bases from V and 1 base from J, the junction contained 7 bases not matched to a gene.

The table lists this clone with a count of one. J is TRBJ2-3 and V is TRBV9; TRBD2 matches at 9 bases. Germline assignment: CDR1 SGDLS and CDR2 YYNGEE. The CDR3 spans 15 residues. The J segment lost 1 base and the V segment lost 4 bases, leaving 4 bases of the junction unmatched. This chain's CDR3 is CASSLSGGRTDTQYF. The CDR3 region has the DNA TGTGCCAGCAGCCTTAGCGGGGGCCGCACAGATACGCAGTATTTT. The variable domain in full, completed from reference TRBV9 and TRBJ2-3, reads DSGVTQTPKHLITATGQRVTLRCSPRSGDLSVYWYQQSLDQGLQFLIQYYNGEERAKGNILERFSAQQFPDLHSELNLSSLELGDSALYFCASSLSGGRTDTQYFGPGTRLTVL.

This chain links TRBV29-1 with TRBJ2-1, with D possibly matching TRBD2 (7 bases). This CDR3 region has 12 residues. Germline values: CDR1 SQVTM, CDR2 ANQGSEA. V lost 1 base and J lost 10, with 11 bases in between. CDR3 loop: CSVEVRGHEQFF. The CDR3 nucleotides are TGCAGCGTTGAAGTGCGGGGGCACGAGCAGTTCTTC.

Notes on this clone: The same CDR3 can be traced to other DNA sequences in this sample. The chain recombines TRBV29-1 with TRBJ2-7; tentatively, D is TRBD1 (5 bases). With 8 bases removed from V and 7 bases from J, the gap between germline ends came to 18 bases. The CDR3 length is 12 residues. In germline, CDR1 is SQVTM, CDR2 ANQGSEA. The CDR3 spells CSLRRQFGEQYF. The CDR3 region has the DNA TGCAGCCTTCGCCGACAGTTCGGAGAGCAGTACTTC.

The rearrangement links TRBV9 to TRBJ2-5, with 7 bases aligning to TRBD2. Looked up from germline, CDR1 is SGDLS and CDR2 is YYNGEE. The ends lost 3 bases at V and 2 bases at J; junction bases unmatched: 7. This CDR3 is built from 15 residues. CDR3 loop: CASSATGTTQETQYF. In DNA, the CDR3 is TGTGCCAGCAGCGCGACCGGGACTACGCAAGAGACCCAGTACTTC.

Points on this clone: The same CDR3 can be traced to other DNA sequences in this sample. The chain is built from TRBV7-9 and TRBJ1-1; 7 nucleotides line up with TRBD1. Per germline, CDR1 SEHNR and CDR2 FQNEAQ (reference sequence). This CDR3 comprises 17 residues. J was trimmed by 4 bases and V by 1 base; bases with no gene match: 12. CDR3 sequence (DNA): TGTGCCAGCAGCTTAGGGTTCGCTGACAGGGTTGTCACTGAAGCTTTCTTT. Amino acids: CASSLGFADRVVTEAFF.

This clone was seen just once. This sequence joins TRBV6-1 and TRBJ2-2, with 8 positions matching TRBD2. The ends lost 4 bases at V and 2 bases at J; junction bases unmatched: 6. This CDR3 contains 16 residues. Germline V gene sequence: CDR1 MNHNS, CDR2 SASEGT. The CDR3 DNA follows: TGTGCCAGCAGTGCCTTGAGCGGGGGTAACACCGGGGAGCTGTTTTTT. Translation gives CASSALSGGNTGELFF.

This clone was detected a few times. The chain employs TRBV5-4 and TRBJ1-1, with 7 bases aligning to TRBD1. Germline lookup yields CDR1 SGHNT and CDR2 YYREEE (reference sequence). This CDR3 contains 18 residues. V was clipped by 1 base and J by 5 bases; unmatched bases: 17. The DNA for the CDR3 is TGTGCCAGCAGCTTGAATTTTAGGGACAGTCCCCGCGGGACTGAAGCTTTCTTT. Amino acids: CASSLNFRDSPRGTEAFF.

The genes are TRBV29-1 and TRBJ2-1; 8 bases are shared with TRBD2. Germline V gene lookup returns CDR1 SQVTM and CDR2 ANQGSEA. The CDR3 has 14 amino acids. Trimming took 7 bases from V and 0 from J; bases not matched to a gene: 5. DNA of the CDR3: TGCAGCGCGGGGGGGGTGATCTCCTACAATGAGCAGTTCTTC. Translation gives CSAGGVISYNEQFF.

This clone showed up just once. V gene TRBV7-9 combines with J gene TRBJ2-7; no clear D. The CDR3 has 14 amino acids. In germline, CDR1 is SEHNR, CDR2 FQNEAQ (reference sequence). The V end lost 5 bases, the J end lost 0 bases, and 11 bases lay between the germline ends. The CDR3 sequence is CASSPRLSSYEQYF. In nucleotides, the CDR3 is TGTGCCAGCAGCCCGCGGTTGAGCTCCTACGAGCAGTACTTC.

The chain uses TRBV6-5 and TRBJ2-7; D may be TRBD2 (6 bases). The CDR3 is 14 amino acids. The germline gives CDR1 MNHEY, CDR2 SVGAGI. Trimming took off 0 bases at V and 1 base at J, with 7 bases between the two ends. The CDR3 here is CASSYSSGSYEQYF. CDR3 in DNA: TGTGCCAGCAGTTACTCAAGCGGGTCCTACGAGCAGTACTTC.

This chain connects TRBV6-5 to TRBJ2-7; a weak D match, TRBD1 (6 bases). Germline assignment: CDR1 MNHEY and CDR2 SVGAGI. The V end lost 7 bases, the J end lost 0 bases, and 13 bases lay between the germline ends. The CDR3 is 14 residues long. CDR3 sequence: CASTLNRASYEQYF. The CDR3, as DNA: TGTGCCAGCACTCTGAACAGGGCCTCCTACGAGCAGTACTTC.

This chain uses TRBV6-6 with TRBJ2-7; D is possibly TRBD2 (5 bases). This CDR3 has 11 residues. CDR1 MNHNY and CDR2 SVGAGI come from the germline V gene (reference sequence). V was cut by 8 bases and J by 6 bases, with 11 bases left in between. Here the CDR3 reads CASGNGGEQYF. In DNA form, the CDR3 reads TGTGCCAGCGGGAACGGAGGCGAGCAGTACTTC.

The J gene is TRBJ2-1, the V gene TRBV30; 11 bases agree with TRBD1. The CDR3 covers 13 residues. The germline V gene encodes CDR1 GTSNPN and CDR2 SVGIG (reference sequence). V lost 4 bases and J lost 14; bases outside the gene matches: 10. CDR3 sequence reads: CAWTRDRGGLEFF. The DNA of the CDR3 is TGTGCCTGGACCCGGGACAGGGGGGGGTTAGAGTTCTTC.

The chain is built from TRBV5-6 and TRBJ2-1; TRBD2 aligns across 8 bases. Trimming at V came to 6 bases and at J to 14 bases, leaving 13 bases not matched to a gene. The germline CDR1 and CDR2 sequences are SGHDT and YYEEEE. The CDR3 covers 13 residues. The CDR3 sequence: CASIQRGFVREFF. The CDR3 DNA is TGTGCCAGCATCCAGCGGGGGTTCGTTAGGGAGTTCTTC. Drawing the rest from reference TRBV5-6 and TRBJ2-1, the complete variable domain is DAGVTQSPTHLIKTRGQQVTLRCSPKSGHDTVSWYQQALGQGPQFIFQYYEEEERQRGNFPDRFSGHQFPNYSSELNVNALLLGDSALYLCASIQRGFVREFFGPGTRLTVL.

The rearrangement joins TRBV27 to TRBJ2-3; the match to TRBD2 covers 13 bases. After removal of 6 bases from V and 4 bases from J, the junction contained 10 bases not matched to a gene. This CDR3 has 17 residues. Per the germline V gene, CDR1 is MNHEY and CDR2 is SMNVEV (reference sequence). The CDR3 nucleotides are TGTGCCAGCAGCCCGGGACTAGCGGGACGGGCGCCAGATACGCAGTATTTT. Amino acid sequence: CASSPGLAGRAPDTQYF.

This chain joins TRBV7-6 and TRBJ1-2; D uncertain. Germline assignment: CDR1 SGHVS and CDR2 FNYEAQ. The CDR3 runs to 15 residues. With 2 bases removed from V and 3 bases from J, the gap between germline ends came to 13 bases. The CDR3 DNA follows: TGTGCCAGCAGCTTATTACCGGGTACCGACTATGGCTACACCTTC. Translated, it gives CASSLLPGTDYGYTF.

J is TRBJ2-1 and V is TRBV27; D might be TRBD1 (6 bases). CDR3 length: 15 residues. Germline CDR1 and CDR2: MNHEY and SMNVEV (reference sequence). Deletions cut 2 bases from V and 9 bases from J, with 17 bases between. As DNA, the CDR3 is TGTGCCAGCAGTTTAGCCTTAGGGGGTTGGAGTGAGCAGTTCTTC. It encodes CASSLALGGWSEQFF.

The chain combines TRBV9 with TRBJ1-2; TRBD1 aligns across 8 bases. The germline V gene has CDR1 SGDLS and CDR2 YYNGEE. V lost 0 bases and J lost 5; bases outside the gene matches: 12. This CDR3 comprises 17 residues. Here the CDR3 DNA reads TGTGCCAGCAGCGTAGGGACAGGGAGCGGTTTGAGGTATGGCTACACCTTC. Its translation: CASSVGTGSGLRYGYTF.

This chain uses TRBV21-1 with TRBJ2-5; whether TRBD2, the table's D call, matches the DNA was not checked. TRBV21-1 is shown as a pseudogene. CDR3 length: 16 amino acids. CDR3 protein: CASSIRGAISRETQYF. The CDR3 DNA follows: TGTGCCAGTAGCATTCGGGGGGCAATATCTCGAGAGACCCAGTACTTC.

This clone has only a few counts. The chain employs TRBV30 and TRBJ1-2; no reliable D call. The V gene's germline CDR1 is GTSNPN and CDR2 SVGIG (reference sequence). The CDR3 spans 12 residues. Trimming removed 0 bases at V and 5 bases at J, with 7 bases between. The CDR3 DNA reads as TGTGCCTGGAGTGTAGGAGGGTATGGCTACACCTTC. It translates to CAWSVGGYGYTF.

The chain is built from TRBV10-2 and TRBJ2-7; 8 bases map to TRBD1. V lost 8 bases, J lost 3 bases, and 3 bases stayed unmatched. This CDR3 spans 12 amino acids. Germline V gene data show CDR1 as WSHSY and CDR2 as SAAADI. CDR3 DNA sequence: TGCGCCAGCGCTGACAGGGGCTACGAGCAGTACTTC. Translation: CASADRGYEQYF.